This TCR beta chain was obtained from a study of CD8 T cells in Susac syndrome. After extraction with the RNeasy kit, roughly 0.5 to 1 ug of the RNA was reverse transcribed using random hexamers. An immunoSEQ multiplex PCR amplified TCR beta CDR3 over 54 Vbeta and 13 Jbeta. TCRdb reanalysed the immunoSEQ multiplex PCR reads using MiXCR and keeps one entry per CDR3 protein. The sample lists 110,000 or so distinct CDR3 sequences, 95% to 98% seen once, with approximately 0.093% in the top ten. The controls were healthy donors who were matched for age and sex. TEMRA cells underwent FACS enrichment and CD8+ and CD4+ T cells underwent negative isolation. The CDR3 is 13 residues long. The V end was cut by 2 bases, the J end by 8 bases, with 12 bases between.

The sequence derives from a human donor in good health. The material sequenced was CD4+ T cells from PBMCs. This chain uses TRBV12-3 or TRBV12-4 with TRBJ1-2; D unclear. The chain's CDR3 is CASSLRMAEGYTF. Written as DNA, the CDR3 is TGTGCCAGCAGTTTAAGGATGGCGGAAGGCTACACCTTC.